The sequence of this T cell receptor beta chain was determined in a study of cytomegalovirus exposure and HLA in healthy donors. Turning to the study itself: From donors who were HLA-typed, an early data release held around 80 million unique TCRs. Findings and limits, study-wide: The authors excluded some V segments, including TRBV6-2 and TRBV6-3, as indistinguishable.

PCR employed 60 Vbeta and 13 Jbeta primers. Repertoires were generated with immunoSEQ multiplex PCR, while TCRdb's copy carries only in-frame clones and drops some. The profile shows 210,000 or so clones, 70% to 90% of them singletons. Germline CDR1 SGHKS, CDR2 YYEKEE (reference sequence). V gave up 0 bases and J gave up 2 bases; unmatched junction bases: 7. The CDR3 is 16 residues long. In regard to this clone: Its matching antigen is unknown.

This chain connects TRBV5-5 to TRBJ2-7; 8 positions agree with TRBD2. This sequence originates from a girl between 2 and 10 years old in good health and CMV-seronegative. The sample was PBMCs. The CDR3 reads CASSLVLADYPYEQYF. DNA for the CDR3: TGTGCCAGCAGCTTGGTACTAGCGGACTATCCCTACGAGCAGTACTTC. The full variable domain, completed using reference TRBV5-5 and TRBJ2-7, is DAGVTQSPTHLIKTRGQQVTLRCSPISGHKSVSWYQQVLGQGPQFIFQYYEKEERGRGNFPDRFSARQFPNYSSELNVNALLLGDSALYLCASSLVLADYPYEQYFGPGTRLTVT.